The source of this TCR beta chain is a study of cytomegalovirus exposure and HLA in healthy donors (dated by TCRdb to the late 2010s). As for the study more broadly: An earlier analysis of roughly 610 of the donors reported 276 Gb of sequence data and 117 million unique TCR beta sequences obtained from around 170 million T cells. Approximately 300 gigabases of sequencing data and around 80 million unique TCR sequences made up an early release that covered over 550 HLA-typed donors. Of the approximately 400 genotyped donors, around 81% fell in the genetic ancestry cluster associated with self-reported Caucasian donors. The study aimed to test whether signatures of past pathogen exposure could be identified by cataloging public T cell receptors. The T cell repertoires of several hundred subjects were profiled by immunosequencing and related to cytomegalovirus serostatus. In addition to the first cohort of 500 to 850 subjects, a separate validation cohort of 100 to 150 different subjects was used. To predict cytomegalovirus infection status, the study combined high-throughput TCR immunosequencing, statistical association of individual TCRs with disease status, and machine learning. A later analysis re-examined previously published TCR beta repertoires from roughly 650 donors and added high-resolution HLA genotyping to investigate patterns of TCR occurrence. The later analysis used no new phenotypic data to find candidate immune exposures, relying instead on TCR beta sequences and their occurrence across donors. An earlier analysis of about 620 of the donors applied high-throughput TCR beta sequencing to assess whether each TCR beta V gene segment acted as functional or pseudogenic. Donor age, sex, ethnicity and CMV serostatus were compiled together with the repertoire data. Genome-wide SNP genotypes for about 65% of the 666 donors were used in a later genetic analysis, which treated that subset as a discovery cohort. Every repertoire in the discovery cohort had been generated on one and the same sequencing platform. HLA typing included class I and class II loci at four-digit resolution. Typing coverage varied by locus: about 620-630 donors for A, B, C, DRB1 and DQB1; around 560 for DQA1; about 590 for DPA1; around 450 for DPB1. Roughly 5 DR-DQ haplotypes were handled as single units for association and clustering because linkage in the cohort was strong. On average, around 240,000 unique TCR beta nucleotide sequences were sequenced per donor among 398 genotyped donors of the cohort, with 15% to 20% of those sequences being non-productive.

Paper-wide results and their limitations: In a later analysis, several top co-occurrence clusters were reported to appear linked to parvovirus B19, influenza, CMV and Epstein-Barr virus. Broadly in line with IMGT annotations, most TCR beta V segments showed up in productive rearrangements about 87% or about 30% of the time in an earlier analysis of several hundred of the donors. Correlated functional status among segregating V segments might be attributable to linkage disequilibrium, but an unknown experimental factor could not be ruled out. V-gene and J-gene trimming of TCR beta chains was associated with a missense DCLRE1C variant in a later genetic analysis, and the association was replicated in an independent cohort. In vitro tests confirmed that a few of the cytomegalovirus-associated TCR beta chains recognize cytomegalovirus antigens. Immune exposure information for the cohort was limited to CMV serostatus. Some IMGT-functional V segments, including TRBV6-2 and TRBV6-3, could not be distinguished by the 87-base-pair reads and were therefore excluded. Across donors, most TCR sequences were observed very rarely, whereas some public TCRs were present in many individuals. Roughly uniform sequencing depth across donors was assumed in presence/absence analyses, although this assumption may not hold. According to a later analysis, TCR association rates differed among HLA loci, with DRB1 alleles showing the most associated TCRs and HLA-C alleles showing the fewest. A group of highly shared sequence variants was considered likely to be a technical artifact of the sequencing pipeline. In a later genetic analysis, fewer N-insertions in productive TCRs were reported among donors in an Asian-associated ancestry cluster than the roughly 700-donor mean. A later analysis associated 16,951 TCR beta sequences with specific HLA alleles at a false discovery rate of 0.05. Compared with equally common non-associated chains, HLA-associated TCR beta chains in a later analysis were more clonally expanded and had lower generation probabilities. Because counts were too low, around 17 rarely observed V segments, including chromosome 9 orphons, were left out of the earlier analysis of approximately 580 of the donors. According to the authors, the approach could potentially be generalized to other disease states and immunological phenotypes. In a later analysis, most CMV-associated TCR beta chains were found to appear HLA-restricted, with HLA associations seemingly driven largely by CMV exposure. Because HLA typing was unavailable for some donors at each locus, only the typed subset was used in association tests. When HLA alleles, especially DR and DQ, strongly co-occurred, TCR associations were difficult to assign to individual alleles. The study gave a list of some 150 TCR beta chains associated with cytomegalovirus. A further reported finding was that TCR beta sequences accurately predicted the HLA-A and HLA-B alleles for most subjects in the first cohort. In both the original and validation cohorts, the classifier was reported to diagnose cytomegalovirus status with high specificity and sensitivity. This cohort had only TCR beta chains sequenced, and the lack of alpha or paired-chain data limited which features could be detected.

In total, fewer than 750 healthy bone marrow donors made up the cohort. All cohort members were sampled while nominally healthy, although unrecorded immune exposures were likely present. The donor tested CMV seropositive, placing the donor among the approximately 310 seropositive members of the cohort. Every donor gave a peripheral blood sample, and the peripheral blood mononuclear cells from that sample were used for TCR beta sequencing. The Qiagen DNeasy Blood Extraction Kit was used to extract genomic DNA from the blood cell samples. The protocol used for the library was the immunoSEQ multiplex PCR assay. For the multiplex PCR, a mixture combining 60 forward primers for TCR Vbeta segments and 13 reverse primers for TCR Jbeta segments was used. The CDR3 region of rearranged TCR beta genes was amplified from genomic DNA with a multiplex PCR assay. Amplified TCR beta libraries were sequenced as 87-base-pair reads on the Illumina HiSeq System. The original pipeline was this. In a later analysis, approximately 74 million unique TCR beta chains were counted across the 690 or so repertoires, and some 10 million of these chains were shared by at least two donors. To remove PCR and sequencing errors, raw reads were error-corrected and collapsed into unique sequences using a nearest-neighbor algorithm that merged closely related sequences. Alignment of CDR3 sequences to IMGT reference sequences was used to assign V, D and J gene segments. For a sequence to be retained, a match of at least six nucleotides to both a V gene segment and a J gene segment was required. A rearrangement was called productive if the CDR3 had no stop codons and remained in frame with V and J, and every other rearrangement was called non-productive. Following IMGT convention, CDR3 was defined as the stretch from the second conserved V-encoded cysteine to the conserved J-encoded phenylalanine. In an earlier analysis of just under 600 of the donors, sequences lacking an unambiguous match to a single V gene segment were excluded. An earlier analysis of a few hundred of the donors called V segments functional above 56.7% productive rearrangements and segregating when the between-donor standard deviation exceeded 5%. A statistical classification framework was developed to diagnose cytomegalovirus status using the catalog of TCR beta chain sequences. A later analysis assigned V and J genes by comparing TCR nucleotide sequences with IMGT/GENE-DB human TR gene sequences. A later analysis assigned CDR3 sequences and most-parsimonious VDJ recombination scenarios with the TCRdist pipeline. In a later analysis, every TCR beta chain was defined by the combination of its CDR3 amino acid sequence and its V-gene family, and reads without a unique V-gene family were dropped. To address suspected cross-contamination and a sequencing artifact, a later analysis removed under 600 highly shared, low-generation-probability nucleotide sequences. In a later analysis, a clonal expansion index for each public chain was calculated from normalized within-repertoire ranks of inferred template counts. Generation probabilities in a later analysis came from a VDJ recombination model fitted to out-of-frame rearrangements, and those results were checked against IGoR. In a later analysis, TCR-TCR, TCR-HLA and TCR-CMV co-occurrence was scored with hypergeometric tests, and a repertoire-size bias correction was applied to TCR pairs. A later analysis estimated false discovery rates by permuting HLA or CMV assignments 20 times. In a later analysis, co-occurring TCRs were grouped with DBSCAN, and TCRdist sequence similarity was added when clustering was performed within HLA-allele-positive subsets. For co-occurrence clustering, repertoires with fewer than 30,000 or more than 120,000 public chains were excluded, along with 5 or 6 repertoires with anomalous nucleotide sharing. Here the immuneACCESS table is served through TCRdb, limited to in-frame sequences with V and J called. Missing clones are a known gap in these copies; in checked studies unresolved V genes cover under half, and the rest lacks a known reason. V, J and clone size derive from that table, while D and trimming were established from the DNA sequence. This sample comprises about 130,000 clones, around 70% of them detected only once. About 3% of the sample rests with the top ten.

With respect to this clone: Its binding antigen is unknown. Base qualities are not provided; no much larger clone lies one nucleotide away.

Taken from cysteine to phenylalanine, the CDR3 has 14 residues. Only CDR3 DNA is held: 42 bases, read in frame from base 1. CDR1 and CDR2, per the germline V gene, are LGHNT and FRNRAP. V drops 7 bases and J drops 0 bases, leaving 11 bases in between. This TCR was recovered from a woman aged 55-69 years in good health and CMV-seropositive. What was sequenced was PBMCs. The chain couples TRBV12-5 to TRBJ2-3; D gene: possibly TRBD2, on 7 matching bases. The DNA sequence follows: TGTGCTAGTGTGGGGGGGCTTAGCACAGATACGCAGTATTTT. Translated, this gives CASVGGLSTDTQYF.